Presented here are 32 T cell receptor beta chains from one specimen sequenced in a study of T cell clones after liver transplantation. Clones were read by immunoSEQ multiplex PCR, and TCRdb kept only the in-frame ones, dropping some. The table lists under 20,000 clones, 85% to 90% of them singletons, with roughly 13% in the top ten. Sequences were derived from CD8+ T cells from blood, sampled 45 to 47 months after liver transplant. These receptors all come from a human patient who received a liver transplant. Some of the T cells may derive from the graft donor.

This chain uses TRBV7-9 with TRBJ2-5; D gene uncertain. Deletions cut 1 base from V and 0 bases from J, with 6 bases between. The CDR3 is 14 residues long. Germline CDR1 SEHNR, CDR2 FQNEAQ (reference sequence). CDR3: CASSLVPYQETQYF. CDR3 bases: TGTGCCAGCAGCTTAGTCCCGTACCAAGAGACCCAGTACTTC.

This rearrangement joins TRBV7-9 to TRBJ2-7, with no clear D. V gave up 4 bases and J gave up 4 bases, with 5 bases separating them. This CDR3 has 11 residues. Germline loops: CDR1 SEHNR, CDR2 FQNEAQ (reference sequence). The CDR3 sequence: CASSSPYEQYF. CDR3 nucleotides: TGTGCCAGCAGCTCCCCGTACGAGCAGTACTTC.

The chain joins TRBV9 to TRBJ2-3; D possibly uses TRBD1 or TRBD2 (5 bases each). Looked up from germline, CDR1 is SGDLS and CDR2 is YYNGEE. The CDR3 sequence is 15 residues long. V gave up 0 bases and J gave up 1 base, with 9 bases separating them. For the CDR3, the DNA is TGTGCCAGCAGCGTAGACGGGGCCCGCACAGATACGCAGTATTTT. Translation: CASSVDGARTDTQYF.

The chain recombines TRBV30 with TRBJ2-1; 10 bases agree with TRBD2. The CDR3 sequence is 14 residues long. Per the germline V gene, CDR1 is GTSNPN and CDR2 is SVGIG (reference sequence). J lost 5 bases, V lost 2 bases, and 3 bases had no gene match. The CDR3 DNA reads TGTGCCTGGAGTCTCAGCGGGAGGGACAATGAGCAGTTCTTC. Amino acids: CAWSLSGRDNEQFF.

The chain employs TRBV7-9 and TRBJ2-3, with D perhaps TRBD1 or TRBD2 (6 bases each). This CDR3 region has 14 residues. Trimming shortened V by 4 bases and J by 1 base, and 9 bases separated the two germline ends. Per the germline V gene, CDR1 is SEHNR and CDR2 is FQNEAQ (reference sequence). This CDR3 reads CASSWGAGTDTQYF. For the CDR3, the DNA is TGTGCCAGCAGCTGGGGGGCCGGCACAGATACGCAGTATTTT.

This sequence joins TRBV9 and TRBJ2-1; 7 nucleotides agree with TRBD1. CDR3 length: 13 amino acids. V was pared by 2 bases and J by 4 bases, with 0 bases of the junction left unmatched. Germline CDR1 and CDR2: SGDLS and YYNGEE. The CDR3 loop is CASSVTGYNEQFF. The DNA for the CDR3 is TGTGCCAGCAGCGTGACAGGGTACAATGAGCAGTTCTTC.

The gene calls are TRBV4-2 and TRBJ2-1; D call uncertain. V lost 2 bases to trimming and J lost 0 bases, with 20 bases between them. Germline values: CDR1 LGHNA, CDR2 YNFKEQ. There are 19 residues in the CDR3. The CDR3 protein is CASSQLGVADISSYNEQFF. DNA for the CDR3: TGTGCCAGCAGCCAATTGGGTGTGGCGGATATCAGCTCCTACAATGAGCAGTTCTTC.

This rearrangement joins TRBV28 to TRBJ1-2, with 9 positions matching TRBD1. The ends lost 5 bases at V and 5 bases at J; junction bases unmatched: 9. Looked up from germline, CDR1 is MDHEN and CDR2 is SYDVKM. The CDR3 contains 15 residues. The CDR3 region is CASSAPTGGGYGYTF. The CDR3 DNA is TGTGCCAGCAGTGCACCGACAGGGGGAGGGTATGGCTACACCTTC.

CDR3: CASSQDRETQYF. CDR3 sequence (DNA): TGTGCCAGCAGCCAAGATCGGGAGACCCAGTACTTC. The chain couples TRBV4-2 to TRBJ2-5; D unclear. V lost 0 bases and J 5 bases, leaving 4 bases between the germline ends. This CDR3 has 12 amino acids. Germline assignment: CDR1 LGHNA and CDR2 YNFKEQ.

This clone was seen just once. V is TRBV19 and J is TRBJ2-7; perhaps TRBD1 as D (5 bases). The ends were cut back, 6 bases at V and 7 bases at J, with 13 bases in the middle. Per germline, CDR1 LNHDA and CDR2 SQIVND (reference sequence). CDR3 size: 12 residues. CDR3 bases: TGTGCCAGTAGATCAGGGTGGCAAGAGCAGTACTTC. Amino acid sequence: CASRSGWQEQYF. The complete variable domain, with remaining parts taken from reference TRBV19 and TRBJ2-7, reads DGGITQSPKYLFRKEGQNVTLSCEQNLNHDAMYWYRQDPGQGLRLIYYSQIVNDFQKGDIAEGYSVSREKKESFPLTVTSAQKNPTAFYLCASRSGWQEQYFGPGTRLTVT.

This clone was seen just once. V is TRBV28 and J is TRBJ1-1, with D unresolved. There are 11 residues in the CDR3. The V and J ends lost 4 bases and 8 bases respectively, with 8 bases between them. In germline, CDR1 is MDHEN, CDR2 SYDVKM. CDR3 region: CASSYPSEAFF. The CDR3 nucleotides are TGTGCCAGCAGTTATCCCAGCGAAGCTTTCTTT.

The chain employs TRBV10-2 and TRBJ2-1; 11 positions match TRBD2. CDR1 is WSHSY, CDR2 SAAADI, per germline. This CDR3 spans 17 amino acids. V shed 8 bases and J 0 bases; nucleotides not matched to a gene: 9. This CDR3 reads CASRGTSGYSSYNEQFF. CDR3 DNA: TGCGCCAGCCGGGGGACTAGCGGTTACAGCTCCTACAATGAGCAGTTCTTC.

This sequence joins TRBV25-1 and TRBJ2-1; TRBD2 matches 8 bases. Germline assignment: CDR1 MGHDK and CDR2 SYGVNS. The CDR3 has 17 amino acids. Losses at the gene ends were 5 bases for V and 9 bases for J; bases not matched to a gene: 18. The CDR3 DNA reads as TGTGCCAGCAGTCCAAGGCGGGGGGACGGACCTAACGGTGAGCAGTTCTTC. Translation gives CASSPRRGDGPNGEQFF.

V is TRBV7-9 and J is TRBJ2-7; D is unclear. Between the trimmed V and J ends, which lost 5 bases and 7 bases, there was a span of 12 bases. This CDR3 has 12 amino acids. From germline, CDR1 is SEHNR and CDR2 FQNEAQ (reference sequence). CDR3 region: CASSVSSWEQYF. The DNA for the CDR3 is TGTGCCAGCAGCGTATCGTCCTGGGAGCAGTACTTC.

The genes are TRBV7-6 and TRBJ2-1; D remains ambiguous. Germline values: CDR1 SGHVS, CDR2 FNYEAQ. Trimming cost V 4 bases and J 8 bases, with 18 bases left between them. This CDR3 region has 15 residues. CDR3 DNA: TGTGCCAGCAGCTCAGGAGCTGCCGAGAGACATGAGCAGTTCTTC. Translated: CASSSGAAERHEQFF.

The chain carries TRBV6-6 and TRBJ2-5, with D possibly TRBD2 on 5 matching bases. Germline assignment: CDR1 MNHNY and CDR2 SVGAGI (reference sequence). V was trimmed by 0 bases and J by 2 bases, leaving 13 bases between them. This CDR3 is built from 16 residues. The CDR3 region is CASSYSLLGRQETQYF. CDR3 coding DNA: TGTGCCAGCAGTTACTCGTTGCTGGGGAGACAAGAGACCCAGTACTTC.

The gene calls are TRBV12-5 and TRBJ1-2, with a tentative D call TRBD1 (5 bases). Trimming took 1 base from V and 6 from J, leaving 18 bases between them. The CDR3 has 16 amino acids. Germline CDR1 is LGHNT and CDR2 is FRNRAP. Here the CDR3 DNA reads TGTGCTAGTGGTTTGGGTCCTTCGGGGGGGATCCATGGCTACACCTTC. Residues: CASGLGPSGGIHGYTF.

This sequence joins TRBV27 and TRBJ2-7, with D possibly TRBD2 on 6 matching bases. Trimming took off 5 bases at V and 6 bases at J, with 23 bases between the two ends. This CDR3 spans 16 amino acids. Germline CDR1 is MNHEY and CDR2 is SMNVEV (reference sequence). The CDR3 DNA reads TGTGCCAGCAGTCCACAAACGTGGGGGGTCTTGGGCGAGCAGTACTTC. Translated, it gives CASSPQTWGVLGEQYF.

For the CDR3, the DNA is TGTGCCAGTAGTGCCGGGACAGGGGGCACCTACGAGCAGTACTTC. Amino acid sequence: CASSAGTGGTYEQYF. The rearrangement uses TRBV19 and TRBJ2-7, with 12 bases identical to TRBD1. The CDR3 sequence is 15 residues long. The germline V gene encodes CDR1 LNHDA and CDR2 SQIVND (reference sequence). V lost 5 bases and J lost 2; bases outside the gene matches: 4.

This chain joins TRBV19 and TRBJ2-7; D is perhaps TRBD1 (5 bases). Deletions cut 4 bases from V and 1 base from J, with 11 bases between. The CDR3 is 14 amino acids. Germline V gene data show CDR1 as LNHDA and CDR2 as SQIVND (reference sequence). The chain's CDR3 is CASSTAGFSYEQYF. CDR3 coding DNA: TGTGCCAGTAGTACAGCAGGGTTTTCCTACGAGCAGTACTTC.

This clone came up once. This chain connects TRBV19 to TRBJ2-1; D is unclear. In germline, CDR1 is LNHDA, CDR2 SQIVND (reference sequence). There are 15 residues in the CDR3. Trimming took 1 base from V and 1 from J, leaving 8 bases between them. CDR3 residues: CASSIAGPSYNEQFF. The CDR3 region has the DNA TGTGCCAGTAGTATAGCGGGTCCGTCCTACAATGAGCAGTTCTTC.

V gene TRBV6-1 combines with J gene TRBJ1-2; D gene unclear. The CDR3 loop spans 19 amino acids. Trimming shortened V by 2 bases and J by 0 bases, and 22 bases separated the two germline ends. Germline V gene sequence: CDR1 MNHNS, CDR2 SASEGT. The CDR3: CASSEYSNPEVATNYGYTF. DNA of the CDR3: TGTGCCAGCAGTGAATATAGCAATCCTGAGGTGGCTACTAACTATGGCTACACCTTC.

CDR3 in amino acids: CASSLGTNQPQHF. The CDR3 coding sequence is TGTGCCAGTAGTCTGGGCACTAATCAGCCCCAGCATTTT. This sequence joins TRBV19 and TRBJ1-5; no definite D call. This CDR3 comprises 13 residues. Germline CDR1 LNHDA, CDR2 SQIVND (reference sequence). Trimming removed 5 bases at V and 4 bases at J, with 9 bases between.

This clone was counted a single time. DNA of the CDR3: TGTGCCAGCAGTTCTGGCAGGGTGGGTGGCTACACCTTC. Translating it yields CASSSGRVGGYTF. The rearrangement links TRBV28 to TRBJ1-2; possible D gene TRBD1, 5 bases. Trimming took off 4 bases at V and 7 bases at J, with 13 bases between the two ends. Germline CDR1 reads MDHEN; CDR2 reads SYDVKM. The CDR3 length is 13 residues.

The chain has TRBV4-3 and TRBJ1-2; D unclear. This CDR3 comprises 16 residues. CDR1 and CDR2 (germline): LGHNA, YSLEER. The germline V and J ends were trimmed by 0 bases and 5 bases, with 16 bases remaining between them. CDR3 sequence reads: CASSQDPTSLGYGYTF. The CDR3 nucleotides are TGCGCCAGCAGCCAAGATCCCACCAGCTTAGGGTATGGCTACACCTTC.

The rearrangement uses TRBV27 and TRBJ1-2, with D perhaps matching TRBD1 (5 bases). V gave up 1 base and J gave up 2 bases, with 8 bases separating them. In germline, CDR1 is MNHEY, CDR2 SMNVEV (reference sequence). The CDR3 loop spans 14 amino acids. The CDR3: CASSLFAGNYGYTF. In DNA, the CDR3 is TGTGCCAGCAGTTTATTTGCAGGGAACTATGGCTACACCTTC.

This chain joins TRBV28 and TRBJ2-7; perhaps TRBD2 as D (6 bases). Between the trimmed V and J ends, which lost 3 bases and 4 bases, there was a span of 16 bases. The CDR3 has 15 amino acids. Germline lookup yields CDR1 MDHEN and CDR2 SYDVKM. CDR3 in amino acids: CASSLRGLLEYEQYF. CDR3 nucleotide sequence: TGTGCCAGCAGTTTGAGGGGACTTTTAGAGTACGAGCAGTACTTC.

The gene calls are TRBV19 and TRBJ2-1, with no clear D. V lost 3 bases to trimming and J lost 4 bases, with 4 bases between them. The CDR3 runs to 12 residues. Germline assignment: CDR1 LNHDA and CDR2 SQIVND (reference sequence). CDR3 nucleotides: TGTGCCAGTAGTATTGGTTACAATGAGCAGTTCTTC. Translation gives CASSIGYNEQFF.

The chain uses TRBV4-1 and TRBJ2-2; perhaps TRBD2 as D (7 bases). The CDR3 has 19 amino acids. The V and J ends lost 3 bases and 6 bases respectively, with 26 bases between them. Germline loops: CDR1 MGHRA, CDR2 YSYEKL. CDR3 residues: CASSHSPGLLGGESGELFF. The CDR3 DNA sequence: TGCGCCAGCAGCCACTCGCCCGGGCTACTAGGGGGGGAGTCCGGGGAGCTGTTTTTT.

V is TRBV4-3 and J is TRBJ1-1, with 8 positions matching TRBD1. Germline V gene lookup returns CDR1 LGHNA and CDR2 YSLEER. Trimming took 4 bases from V and 4 from J; bases not matched to a gene: 5. The CDR3 is 14 amino acids. CDR3 in amino acids: CASSRLQGGTEAFF. The CDR3 region has the DNA TGCGCCAGCAGCCGCCTACAGGGGGGCACTGAAGCTTTCTTT.

This chain uses TRBV28 with TRBJ1-5; D unclear. Trimming cost V 3 bases and J 6 bases, with 12 bases left between them. The germline V gene has CDR1 MDHEN and CDR2 SYDVKM. The CDR3 has 14 residues. This CDR3 reads CASSFGLHTQPQHF. CDR3 nucleotides: TGTGCCAGCAGTTTCGGGCTGCACACTCAGCCCCAGCATTTT.

The chain employs TRBV13 and TRBJ2-7; 9 bases align to TRBD2. The germline gives CDR1 PRHDT, CDR2 FYEKMQ (reference sequence). The CDR3 is made up of 13 amino acids. The ends lost 1 base at V and 5 bases at J; junction bases unmatched: 0. The CDR3 sequence is CASSLASGNEQYF. CDR3 coding DNA: TGTGCCAGCAGCTTAGCTAGCGGGAACGAGCAGTACTTC.